Listed here are 29 T cell receptor beta chains from one sample, sequenced in a study of beta chain features in type 1 diabetes. Sequenced material consisted of expressed TCRB transcripts (all of the isolated RNA was reverse transcribed). The protocol was immunoSEQ multiplex PCR, while the TCRdb copy is restricted to in-frame clones and leaves out a portion. The sample includes over 650,000 clones, 11% to 15% of them seen just once. Study-wide results and caveats: People with Type 1 diabetes carried modestly yet significantly shorter TCRB CDR3s in all four CD4+ subsets.

These TCRs are of unknown antigen specificity. The sample taken for sequencing was naive CD4+ T cells from blood. The receptors come from a man younger than 35 with type 1 diabetes.

The J gene is TRBJ2-1, the V gene TRBV4-2, with 11 bases lining up with TRBD2. J lost 4 bases, V lost 0 bases, and 8 bases had no gene match. Looked up from germline, CDR1 is LGHNA and CDR2 is YNFKEQ. There are 18 residues in the CDR3. CDR3 residues: CASSQDPTSGSGYNEQFF. The CDR3, as DNA: TGTGCCAGCAGCCAAGATCCTACTAGCGGGAGTGGGTACAATGAGCAGTTCTTC.

This clone was picked up a small number of times. The rearrangement uses TRBV29-1 and TRBJ2-5; D might be TRBD2 (6 bases). This CDR3 is 14 amino acids long. Per the germline V gene, CDR1 is SQVTM and CDR2 is ANQGSEA. Deletions cut 6 bases from V and 11 bases from J, with 25 bases between. The CDR3 sequence: CSVLALARTVSQYF. CDR3 bases: TGCAGCGTGCTGGCACTAGCCCGTACGGTGTCGCAGTACTTC.

The V call is TRBV5-1, the J call TRBJ2-5; weak D call: TRBD1 (5 bases). This CDR3 is 15 amino acids long. V lost 0 bases, J lost 5 bases, and 14 bases lay in between. CDR1 and CDR2 (germline): SGHRS, YFSETQ. The CDR3 region has the DNA TGCGCCAGCAGCTTGGGGCTCGGGCAGGGCGAGACCCAGTACTTC. Its translation is CASSLGLGQGETQYF.

This clone was counted a few times. The chain recombines TRBV5-1 with TRBJ1-2; the D gene is possibly TRBD1 (5 bases). V was clipped by 4 bases and J by 7 bases, with 17 bases between them. Per the germline V gene, CDR1 is SGHRS and CDR2 is YFSETQ. This CDR3 has 14 amino acids. The CDR3: CASSPVREGSGYTF. Here the CDR3 DNA reads TGCGCCAGCAGCCCTGTCAGGGAAGGGAGTGGCTACACCTTC.

J is TRBJ1-2 and V is TRBV7-9; D gene unclear. This CDR3 spans 15 amino acids. The V gene lost 1 base and the J gene lost 0 bases, with 9 bases spanning the gap. The germline CDR1 and CDR2 sequences are SEHNR and FQNEAQ (reference sequence). The CDR3 coding sequence is TGTGCCAGCAGCTTAGTGTCCCCCACTAACTATGGCTACACCTTC. Translation: CASSLVSPTNYGYTF.

This clone has just a few counts. The genes are TRBV25-1 and TRBJ1-1; weak D call: TRBD1 (5 bases). Germline CDR1 MGHDK, CDR2 SYGVNS. The CDR3 runs 15 residues. With 2 bases removed from V and 5 bases from J, the gap between germline ends came to 15 bases. CDR3 bases: TGTGCCAGCAGTGAAAGGTTGCAGGGAGGGACTGAAGCTTTCTTT. It codes for CASSERLQGGTEAFF.

As to this clone: An end of the junction does not agree with germline; a read error may underlie this. V and J are TRBV7-7 and TRBJ2-1; D gene unclear. The CDR3 totals 13 residues. Germline assignment: CDR1 SSHAT and CDR2 FNYEAQ (reference sequence). The DNA of the CDR3 is TGTGCTAGCAGCTTAGATTCGGCCAATGAGCAGTTCTTC. Its translation is CASSLDSANEQFF.

The V gene is TRBV19, the J gene TRBJ1-1; 7 nucleotides align to TRBD1. The germline V gene encodes CDR1 LNHDA and CDR2 SQIVND (reference sequence). The J segment lost 7 bases and the V segment lost 6 bases, leaving 14 bases of the junction unmatched. This CDR3 has 15 amino acids. CDR3 amino acids: CASRLGQGVDGEAFF. The DNA for the CDR3 is TGTGCCAGTAGGCTCGGGCAGGGGGTCGACGGTGAAGCTTTCTTT.

This clone was seen a handful of times. Written as DNA, the CDR3 is TGTGCCAGCAGCTTAGCAGTAGCAAATTTCTACGAGCAGTACTTC. This gives the protein CASSLAVANFYEQYF. The J gene is TRBJ2-7, the V gene TRBV7-9; no clear D. Trimming removed 0 bases at V and 3 bases at J, with 12 bases between. The CDR3 is 15 amino acids. Germline V CDR1 and CDR2: SEHNR, FQNEAQ (reference sequence).

Concerning this clone: Within the sample, other DNA sequences also encode this same CDR3. The V and J genes are TRBV2 and TRBJ2-6; D is ambiguous. This CDR3 is built from 14 residues. The V end was cut by 0 bases, the J end by 2 bases, with 2 bases between. Germline CDR1 and CDR2: SNHLY and FYNNEI. CDR3 coding DNA: TGTGCCAGCAGTGAAGCAGCTGGGGCCAACGTCCTGACTTTC. This translates into CASSEAAGANVLTF. The full variable domain, in which reference TRBV2 and TRBJ2-6 provide the parts outside the CDR3, is EPEVTQTPSHQVTQMGQEVILRCVPISNHLYFYWYRQILGQKVEFLVSFYNNEISEKSEIFDDQFSVERPDGSNFTLKIRSTKLEDSAMYFCASSEAAGANVLTFGAGSRLTVL.

The rearrangement links TRBV7-2 to TRBJ2-7; D uncertain. Trimming took off 8 bases at V and 4 bases at J, with 15 bases between the two ends. The CDR3 sequence is 13 residues long. Germline-derived CDR1 and CDR2 are SGHTA and FQGNSA. The CDR3 region is CASGEVVGYEQYF. The CDR3 DNA reads TGTGCCAGCGGCGAGGTCGTAGGGTACGAGCAGTACTTC. Complete variable domain (other parts from reference TRBV7-2 and TRBJ2-7): GAGVSQSPSNKVTEKGKDVELRCDPISGHTALYWYRQSLGQGLEFLIYFQGNSAPDKSGLPSDRFSAERTGGSVSTLTIQRTQQEDSAVYLCASGEVVGYEQYFGPGTRLTVT.

This clone was seen a few times. This chain connects TRBV10-3 to TRBJ2-1; 8 bases are a match to TRBD1. CDR1 is ENHRY, CDR2 SYGVKD, per germline. J gave up 10 bases and V 11 bases, and 13 bases lay outside the gene matches. The CDR3 extends over 13 amino acids. CDR3 sequence reads: CAQRDRPSGEQFF. The CDR3 DNA is TGTGCCCAACGGGACAGGCCTTCGGGGGAGCAGTTCTTC.

Only a few counts were recorded for this clone. This rearrangement joins TRBV4-3 to TRBJ2-3; D is possibly TRBD2 (6 bases). The germline V and J ends were trimmed by 4 bases and 3 bases, with 8 bases remaining between them. Germline V gives CDR1 LGHNA, CDR2 YSLEER. The CDR3 length is 13 residues. CDR3 nucleotides: TGCGCCAGCAGCCCGGGACTTACAGATACGCAGTATTTT. Its translation is CASSPGLTDTQYF.

A few counts support this clone. Other DNA variants within this sample encode the same CDR3. The chain employs TRBV30 and TRBJ2-2, with 8 bases lining up with TRBD1. The germline V gene has CDR1 GTSNPN and CDR2 SVGIG (reference sequence). The V and J ends lost 3 bases and 11 bases, in that order; junction bases with no gene match: 5. The CDR3 has 12 residues. The CDR3 DNA reads as TGTGCCTGGAGACCCGGGACAGGAGAGCTGTTTTTT. It translates to CAWRPGTGELFF.

On this clone: Because the CDR3 is missing its conserved closing phenylalanine or tryptophan, this is likely a read error. No DNA is shown, since the ends of the CDR3 on it are uncertain; the CDR3 is the one TCRdb lists. This chain uses TRBV28 with TRBJ2-7; the DNA was not compared with TRBD1, the D call given in the table. Ends included, the CDR3 has 13 residues. Germline loops: CDR1 MDHEN, CDR2 SYDVKM. CDR3 in amino acids: CASSPYAWDTKAL.

In its sample, this clone was seen a few times. The chain employs TRBV7-2 and TRBJ2-3; D is undetermined. This CDR3 has 14 amino acids. The germline CDR1 and CDR2 sequences are SGHTA and FQGNSA. V was trimmed by 5 bases and J by 3 bases, leaving 12 bases between them. CDR3 nucleotide sequence: TGTGCCAGCAGCCCCACCCGGGTGACAGATACGCAGTATTTT. Protein sequence: CASSPTRVTDTQYF.

The gene calls are TRBV12-5 and TRBJ2-3; D perhaps matches TRBD1 (6 bases). There are 14 residues in the CDR3. Germline CDR1 is LGHNT and CDR2 is FRNRAP. V was cut by 4 bases and J by 2 bases, with 10 bases left in between. The CDR3 region is CASGSGQLTDTQYF. The CDR3 DNA follows: TGTGCTAGTGGTTCTGGACAGCTCACAGATACGCAGTATTTT. Based on the CDR3 plus reference TRBV12-5 and TRBJ2-3, the full variable domain is DARVTQTPRHKVTEMGQEVTMRCQPILGHNTVFWYRQTMMQGLELLAYFRNRAPLDDSGMPKDRFSAEMPDATLATLKIQPSEPRDSAVYFCASGSGQLTDTQYFGPGTRLTVL.

This chain links TRBV28 with TRBJ1-2; TRBD1 is a possible D gene (6 bases). CDR1 is MDHEN and CDR2 is SYDVKM in the germline V gene. V lost 6 bases and J lost 4, with 21 bases in between. The CDR3 is 16 residues long. CDR3 sequence reads: CASSGSGGPLGYGYTF. In DNA form, the CDR3 reads TGTGCCAGCAGCGGTTCGGGGGGCCCTTTGGGCTATGGCTACACCTTC.

This clone showed up just a few times. V usage is TRBV2 and J usage is TRBJ1-3; 7 bases align to TRBD1. Germline CDR1 reads SNHLY; CDR2 reads FYNNEI. With 7 bases clipped from V and 4 bases from J, the junction kept 13 bases outside the gene matches. This CDR3 has 16 amino acids. The CDR3 reads CASIERTGASGNTIYF. DNA for the CDR3: TGTGCCAGCATCGAGCGTACAGGGGCTTCAGGAAACACCATATATTTT.

The chain has TRBV30 and TRBJ2-7; 7 nucleotides agree with TRBD2. V was pared by 3 bases and J by 3 bases, with 11 bases of the junction left unmatched. Germline V gene sequence: CDR1 GTSNPN, CDR2 SVGIG (reference sequence). This CDR3 region has 15 residues. The CDR3 loop is CAWSSPGGIFYEQYF. DNA for the CDR3: TGTGCCTGGAGCTCGCCGGGGGGAATATTCTACGAGCAGTACTTC.

Only a few counts were recorded for this clone. V usage is TRBV9 and J usage is TRBJ2-1; weak D call: TRBD1 (6 bases). V was clipped by 4 bases and J by 2 bases, with 10 bases between them. The CDR3 length is 14 residues. Germline loops: CDR1 SGDLS, CDR2 YYNGEE. The DNA for the CDR3 is TGTGCCAGCAGCCCTCGACAGGCCTACAATGAGCAGTTCTTC. Amino acid sequence: CASSPRQAYNEQFF.

This chain joins TRBV25-1 and TRBJ2-3; weak D call: TRBD2 (5 bases). Trimming pared 4 bases from V and 2 bases from J, leaving 13 bases between. Germline V CDR1 and CDR2: MGHDK, SYGVNS. The CDR3 is made up of 15 amino acids. In DNA form, the CDR3 reads TGTGCCAGCAGTGCCGGGAATTCCATCACAGATACGCAGTATTTT. Protein sequence: CASSAGNSITDTQYF.

This clone was detected a few times. Other DNA sequences in this sample translate to the same CDR3. The CDR3 sequence: CAWSTLNTEAFF. CDR3 in DNA: TGTGCCTGGAGTACCCTGAACACTGAAGCTTTCTTT. The rearrangement joins TRBV30 to TRBJ1-1; unclear D gene. The CDR3 sequence is 12 residues long. Germline CDR1 GTSNPN, CDR2 SVGIG (reference sequence). Trimming removed 2 bases from V and 0 bases from J, with 4 bases in between.

This chain joins TRBV6-1 and TRBJ2-1; the match to TRBD1 covers 7 bases. The CDR3 spans 14 residues. Unmatched junction bases numbered 8, after V lost 6 bases and J lost 6 bases. Germline CDR1 reads MNHNS; CDR2 reads SASEGT. DNA of the CDR3: TGTGCCAGCAGCACGGGACAGAGACCCAATGAGCAGTTCTTC. As protein: CASSTGQRPNEQFF.

The rearrangement joins TRBV5-6 to TRBJ2-7, with a weak D call TRBD2 (5 bases). CDR3 size: 13 residues. The ends were cut back, 0 bases at V and 3 bases at J, with 7 bases in the middle. In germline, CDR1 is SGHDT, CDR2 YYEEEE. The CDR3 DNA sequence: TGTGCCAGCAGCTTGGGGGGAGTCTACGAGCAGTACTTC. Translating it yields CASSLGGVYEQYF. Full variable domain (rest looked up from reference TRBV5-6 and TRBJ2-7): DAGVTQSPTHLIKTRGQQVTLRCSPKSGHDTVSWYQQALGQGPQFIFQYYEEEERQRGNFPDRFSGHQFPNYSSELNVNALLLGDSALYLCASSLGGVYEQYFGPGTRLTVT.

This chain links TRBV5-1 with TRBJ2-7; D might be TRBD1 (5 bases). This CDR3 has 17 amino acids. V was trimmed by 0 bases and J by 4 bases, leaving 20 bases between them. Germline V lookup: CDR1 SGHRS, CDR2 YFSETQ. The CDR3 DNA reads as TGCGCCAGCAGCTTGGATTTCGGACAAGCAGGAAATTACGAGCAGTACTTC. As protein: CASSLDFGQAGNYEQYF.

V gene TRBV7-6 combines with J gene TRBJ2-1, with a weak D call TRBD1 (5 bases). V was shortened by 0 bases and J by 6 bases, with 9 bases between the two germline ends. This CDR3 spans 14 amino acids. Germline V gene data show CDR1 as SGHVS and CDR2 as FNYEAQ. The CDR3 DNA is TGTGCCAGCAGCTTAGCCCAGGGCGTCAATGAGCAGTTCTTC. This sequence encodes CASSLAQGVNEQFF.

The chain joins TRBV9 to TRBJ1-6; the D is unclear. The CDR3 extends over 15 amino acids. Trimming left V 0 bases short and J 6 bases short, with 10 bases between. Germline V gene data show CDR1 as SGDLS and CDR2 as YYNGEE. CDR3 protein: CASSVDFRGNSPLHF. The DNA for the CDR3 is TGTGCCAGCAGCGTAGATTTCCGGGGTAATTCACCCCTCCACTTT.

Only a few counts were recorded for this clone. The chain employs TRBV9 and TRBJ2-3; D may correspond to TRBD1 or TRBD2 (5 bases each). The V and J ends lost 6 bases and 0 bases respectively, with 23 bases between them. CDR3 length equals 18 residues. The germline V gene has CDR1 SGDLS and CDR2 YYNGEE. CDR3 DNA sequence: TGTGCCAGCAACCCCAACGGCATGAGGGGACCGAGCACAGATACGCAGTATTTT. It encodes CASNPNGMRGPSTDTQYF. Complete variable domain (other parts from reference TRBV9 and TRBJ2-3): DSGVTQTPKHLITATGQRVTLRCSPRSGDLSVYWYQQSLDQGLQFLIQYYNGEERAKGNILERFSAQQFPDLHSELNLSSLELGDSALYFCASNPNGMRGPSTDTQYFGPGTRLTVL.